Listed here are 23 T cell receptor beta chains from one sample, sequenced in a study of blood T cell repertoires in COVID-19 (dated by TCRdb to the early 2020s). Library prep was done by the immunoSEQ multiplex PCR assay. TCRdb obtained this table from immuneACCESS and retained in-frame rearrangements with V and J assigned. These tables miss some clones; where compared with another copy, unresolved V genes account for less than half of the shortfall, and the remainder is unexplained. The sample contains 150,000 to 200,000 clones, roughly 90% of them found a single time. About 6.6% of the sample is in the top ten clones. The sequenced sample consisted of PBMCs or T cells enriched from blood (not recorded which). These TCRs come from a woman between 50 and 59 years old who had recovered from COVID-19.

This clone has more than one count but fewer than ten. The chain employs TRBV9 and TRBJ1-2; a weak D match, TRBD1 (5 bases). This CDR3 region has 14 residues. V lost 7 bases, J lost 0 bases, and 13 bases lay in between. Germline V CDR1 and CDR2: SGDLS, YYNGEE. The chain's CDR3 is CASGGGNTNYGYTF. CDR3 coding DNA: TGTGCCAGCGGGGGGGGAAATACTAACTATGGCTACACCTTC.

Turning to this clone: A much larger clone is a single base away; this may be a read error. Other nucleotide sequences from this sample produce the same CDR3. The V and J genes are TRBV19 and TRBJ1-1; D might be TRBD1 (6 bases). V was shortened by 6 bases and J by 0 bases, with 11 bases between the two germline ends. This CDR3 is 14 amino acids long. Germline V gene data show CDR1 as LNHDA and CDR2 as SQIVND (reference sequence). The CDR3 nucleotides read TGTGCCAGTAGCCCACAGGGCATGAACACTGAAGCTTTCTTT. Translating gives CASSPQGMNTEAFF. Based on the CDR3 plus reference TRBV19 and TRBJ1-1, the full variable domain is DGGITQSPKYLFRKEGQNVTLSCEQNLNHDAMYWYRQDPGQGLRLIYYSQIVNDFQKGDIAEGYSVSREKKESFPLTVTSAQKNPTAFYLCASSPQGMNTEAFFGQGTRLTVV.

This rearrangement joins TRBV12-3 or TRBV12-4 to TRBJ1-5, with D possibly being TRBD1 (5 bases). This CDR3 contains 12 residues. Deletions cut 6 bases from V and 7 bases from J, with 10 bases between. Here the CDR3 DNA reads TGTGCCAGCAGCCGGGGGATGCAGCCCCAGCATTTT. This sequence encodes CASSRGMQPQHF.

The chain recombines TRBV5-8 with TRBJ1-1; 7 positions agree with TRBD1. The V and J ends lost 4 bases and 0 bases, in that order; junction bases with no gene match: 6. CDR1 and CDR2 from the germline V gene are SGHTS and YDEGEE. The length of the CDR3 is 15 residues. The CDR3 reads CASSPDRFMNTEAFF. Written as DNA, the CDR3 is TGTGCCAGCAGCCCGGACAGGTTCATGAACACTGAAGCTTTCTTT. The variable domain in full, completed from reference TRBV5-8 and TRBJ1-1, reads EAGVTQSPTHLIKTRGQQATLRCSPISGHTSVYWYQQALGLGLQFLLWYDEGEERNRGNFPPRFSGRQFPNYSSELNVNALELEDSALYLCASSPDRFMNTEAFFGQGTRLTVV.

This chain links TRBV4-3 with TRBJ1-6; TRBD1 agrees at 7 bases. The length of the CDR3 is 15 residues. J lost 8 bases, V lost 1 base, and 5 bases had no gene match. Per the germline V gene, CDR1 is LGHNA and CDR2 is YSLEER. In DNA, the CDR3 is TGCGCCAGCAGCCAAGTGAGGGGGCGAGATTCACCCCTCCACTTT. The encoded protein is CASSQVRGRDSPLHF.

The V and J genes are TRBV7-8 and TRBJ2-1; 8 bases match TRBD2. The CDR3 is 16 residues long. Germline values: CDR1 SGHVS, CDR2 FQNEAQ. V lost 6 bases and J lost 6; bases outside the gene matches: 13. The CDR3 here is CASRPASGTRGNEQFF. The CDR3 DNA follows: TGTGCCAGCAGACCCGCTTCCGGGACTAGAGGCAATGAGCAGTTCTTC.

The chain joins TRBV4-3 to TRBJ1-1, with 7 bases identical to TRBD1. Germline lookup yields CDR1 LGHNA and CDR2 YSLEER. Losses at the gene ends were 1 base for V and 1 base for J; bases not matched to a gene: 0. The CDR3 totals 14 residues. DNA of the CDR3: TGCGCCAGCAGCCAAGGACAGGGGAACACTGAAGCTTTCTTT. As protein: CASSQGQGNTEAFF.

The rearrangement joins TRBV7-9 to TRBJ1-4; possibly TRBD1 for D (6 bases). Germline CDR1 SEHNR, CDR2 FQNEAQ (reference sequence). V shed 2 bases and J shed 0 bases, with 13 bases lying between them. The CDR3 is made up of 17 amino acids. The chain's CDR3 is CASSLRTVSATNEKLFF. The DNA for the CDR3 is TGTGCCAGCAGCTTAAGGACAGTTTCTGCAACTAATGAAAAACTGTTTTTT.

J is TRBJ2-2 and V is TRBV7-3; 8 nucleotides line up with TRBD2. CDR3 length: 16 amino acids. V gave up 5 bases and J gave up 3 bases; unmatched junction bases: 8. Per germline, CDR1 SGHTA and CDR2 FQGTGA. CDR3 coding DNA: TGTGCCAGCAGCCCCGACGGGGGGGAGGACACCGGGGAGCTGTTTTTT. Encoded protein: CASSPDGGEDTGELFF.

The rearrangement uses TRBV9 and TRBJ2-5, with D possibly being TRBD2 (5 bases). V lost 0 bases to trimming and J lost 4 bases, with 10 bases between them. The CDR3 sequence is 14 residues long. The germline CDR1 and CDR2 sequences are SGDLS and YYNGEE. CDR3 sequence (DNA): TGTGCCAGCAGCGTAGCTAGCTTCCCAGAGACCCAGTACTTC. Translating gives CASSVASFPETQYF.

This clone came up once. The chain links TRBV19 to TRBJ2-3; TRBD2 matches 7 bases. The CDR3 extends over 13 amino acids. The germline gives CDR1 LNHDA, CDR2 SQIVND (reference sequence). The ends lost 8 bases at V and 4 bases at J; junction bases unmatched: 6. For the CDR3, the DNA is TGTGCCAGTGATCAGGGAGGGTCAGATACGCAGTATTTT. Translation: CASDQGGSDTQYF.

The chain uses TRBV9 and TRBJ1-4; 7 bases fit TRBD1. From germline, CDR1 is SGDLS and CDR2 YYNGEE. J was trimmed by 3 bases and V by 0 bases; bases with no gene match: 5. This CDR3 region has 16 residues. The DNA for the CDR3 is TGTGCCAGCAGCGTAGGACAGGGTAGCGCTAATGAAAAACTGTTTTTT. It is translated as CASSVGQGSANEKLFF.

The chain has TRBV19 and TRBJ2-4; 7 positions match TRBD1. V lost 5 bases and J lost 0; bases outside the gene matches: 7. CDR3 length: 16 amino acids. CDR1 and CDR2 from the germline V gene are LNHDA and SQIVND (reference sequence). This CDR3 reads CASSSGQILAKNIQYF. CDR3 coding DNA: TGTGCCAGTAGTTCGGGACAGATTCTAGCCAAAAACATTCAGTACTTC. Supplemented by reference TRBV19 and TRBJ2-4, the full variable domain reads DGGITQSPKYLFRKEGQNVTLSCEQNLNHDAMYWYRQDPGQGLRLIYYSQIVNDFQKGDIAEGYSVSREKKESFPLTVTSAQKNPTAFYLCASSSGQILAKNIQYFGAGTRLSVL.

The chain uses TRBV7-2 and TRBJ1-1; D is unresolved. CDR3 length: 14 amino acids. V was shortened by 1 base and J by 1 base, with 7 bases between the two germline ends. Germline CDR1 is SGHTA and CDR2 is FQGNSA. CDR3 sequence: CASSLGPGNTEAFF. The CDR3 DNA reads TGTGCCAGCAGCTTAGGGCCGGGGAACACTGAAGCTTTCTTT.

The V gene is TRBV21-1, the J gene TRBJ1-5. TRBV21-1 corresponds to a pseudogene. The CDR3 extends over 15 amino acids. Here the CDR3 DNA reads TGTGCCAGCACCTCCCGGACGGGGGGGTGGCAGCCCCAGCATTTT. Translating it yields CASTSRTGGWQPQHF.

V gene TRBV5-1 combines with J gene TRBJ1-4, with TRBD1 identical over 8 bases. This CDR3 is 16 amino acids long. Trimming removed 0 bases from V and 8 bases from J; junction bases left unmatched: 9. Per germline, CDR1 SGHRS and CDR2 YFSETQ. The CDR3 DNA is TGCGCCAGCAGCTTGGATAGTGGGACAGGCGGAGAAAAACTGTTTTTT. Amino acid sequence: CASSLDSGTGGEKLFF.

This sequence joins TRBV3-1 (or the pseudogene TRBV3-2) and TRBJ1-4, with 9 positions matching TRBD1. The germline V gene encodes CDR1 LGHDT and CDR2 YNNKEL (reference sequence). Trimming removed 4 bases from V and 7 bases from J; junction bases left unmatched: 7. This CDR3 comprises 15 residues. The CDR3 DNA reads TGTGCCAGCAGCCGGAACAGGGGGCTGGGTGAAAAACTGTTTTTT. Its protein product is CASSRNRGLGEKLFF.

This chain joins TRBV7-8 and TRBJ2-5; TRBD2 matches 10 bases. The CDR3 consists of 16 residues. With 1 base clipped from V and 2 bases from J, the junction kept 4 bases outside the gene matches. The V gene's germline CDR1 is SGHVS and CDR2 FQNEAQ. This CDR3 reads CASSLVPAGGQETQYF. DNA for the CDR3: TGTGCCAGCAGCTTAGTCCCAGCGGGGGGGCAAGAGACCCAGTACTTC. Filled out from reference TRBV7-8 and TRBJ2-5, the complete variable domain reads GAGVSQSPRYKVAKRGQDVALRCDPISGHVSLFWYQQALGQGPEFLTYFQNEAQLDKSGLPSDRFFAERPEGSVSTLKIQRTQQEDSAVYLCASSLVPAGGQETQYFGPGTRLLVL.

The chain has TRBV19 and TRBJ2-1; 8 nucleotides align to TRBD2. After removal of 4 bases from V and 0 bases from J, the junction contained 5 bases not matched to a gene. The germline gives CDR1 LNHDA, CDR2 SQIVND (reference sequence). The CDR3 spans 16 residues. The DNA of the CDR3 is TGTGCCAGTAGTACCCTAGCGGGTGACTCCTACAATGAGCAGTTCTTC. This codes for CASSTLAGDSYNEQFF.

This chain joins TRBV3-1 (or the pseudogene TRBV3-2) and TRBJ1-1; no definite D call. The CDR3 has 14 amino acids. Germline V gives CDR1 LGHDT, CDR2 YNNKEL (reference sequence). Deletions cut 4 bases from V and 0 bases from J, with 9 bases between. The CDR3 DNA is TGTGCCAGCAGCCCAACAGTAATGAACACTGAAGCTTTCTTT. It specifies CASSPTVMNTEAFF.

This chain connects TRBV7-3 to TRBJ2-3, with 7 bases identical to TRBD1. V trimming: 3 bases; J trimming: 2 bases; junction bases outside the gene matches: 2. The germline V gene has CDR1 SGHTA and CDR2 FQGTGA. The length of the CDR3 is 14 residues. The CDR3 DNA follows: TGTGCCAGCAGCTTGACAGGGTTCACAGATACGCAGTATTTT. It translates to CASSLTGFTDTQYF.

This clone was seen only once. V and J are TRBV13 and TRBJ1-3; D not resolved. This CDR3 is 14 amino acids long. Per germline, CDR1 PRHDT and CDR2 FYEKMQ (reference sequence). Trimming cost V 0 bases and J 0 bases, with 3 bases left between them. The CDR3, as DNA: TGTGCCAGCAGCTTAGGGAGCTCTGGAAACACCATATATTTT. Translation: CASSLGSSGNTIYF.

The chain has TRBV11-2 and TRBJ2-1; TRBD2 agrees at 8 bases. Germline V CDR1 and CDR2: SGHAT, FQNNGV. Germline trimming cut 5 bases from V and 8 bases from J; bases unmatched to any gene: 5. The CDR3 consists of 13 residues. This chain's CDR3 is CASSTGGWDEQFF. CDR3 nucleotides: TGTGCCAGCAGCACGGGGGGGTGGGATGAGCAGTTCTTC.